These 17 T cell receptor beta chains share one sample of origin, sequenced in a study of graft-versus-host responses after intestinal transplantation. Method: immunoSEQ multiplex PCR; TCRdb's copy keeps in-frame clones and lacks some. This sample has about 41,000 clones; about 95% occur once, and the top ten carry roughly 0.52%. These receptors' antigens are unknown. Material: unstimulated CD8+ T cells sorted from spleen or lymph node cells, obtained before transplant. Every receptor here comes from a human donor who was the organ donor for an intestinal transplant.

This rearrangement joins TRBV6-5 to TRBJ2-7; D uncertain. The CDR3 is 13 amino acids. Between the trimmed V and J ends, which lost 6 bases and 4 bases, there was a span of 13 bases. CDR1 is MNHEY and CDR2 is SVGAGI in the germline V gene. This CDR3 is CASRESLGYEQYF. DNA for the CDR3: TGTGCCAGCAGGGAGTCGCTGGGGTACGAGCAGTACTTC.

The chain joins TRBV19 to TRBJ2-3; 9 bases agree with TRBD2. V lost 5 bases and J lost 6; bases outside the gene matches: 0. This CDR3 has 12 residues. Germline V gene data show CDR1 as LNHDA and CDR2 as SQIVND (reference sequence). The CDR3 is CASSGLADTQYF. The CDR3 DNA sequence: TGTGCCAGTAGTGGACTAGCGGATACGCAGTATTTT.

The chain links TRBV25-1 to TRBJ2-7; unclear D gene. The CDR3 is 12 amino acids. V was clipped by 3 bases and J by 1 base, with 4 bases between them. Germline CDR1 is MGHDK and CDR2 is SYGVNS. CDR3 in DNA: TGTGCCAGCAGTGATGGGTCCTACGAGCAGTACTTC. Translating gives CASSDGSYEQYF.

The chain is built from TRBV9 and TRBJ2-5; the D is unclear. The germline CDR1 and CDR2 sequences are SGDLS and YYNGEE. The CDR3 contains 11 residues. The ends were cut back, 7 bases at V and 6 bases at J, with 10 bases in the middle. CDR3 nucleotide sequence: TGTGCCAGCCGTTATCCCCAGACCCAGTACTTC. The encoded protein is CASRYPQTQYF.

The rearrangement uses TRBV7-2 and TRBJ1-5, with no clear D. From germline, CDR1 is SGHTA and CDR2 FQGNSA. Trimming left V 3 bases short and J 1 base short, with 7 bases between. The CDR3 spans 14 residues. The CDR3, as DNA: TGTGCCAGCAGCTTCCCTGACAGCAATCAGCCCCAGCATTTT. Protein sequence: CASSFPDSNQPQHF.

The rearrangement joins TRBV15 to TRBJ1-4; D is possibly TRBD1 (6 bases). CDR1 is LNHNV and CDR2 is YYDKDF in the germline V gene (reference sequence). V was clipped by 3 bases and J by 15 bases, with 26 bases between them. This CDR3 is 16 amino acids long. This CDR3 is CATSSLRTETPPCLFF. The DNA for the CDR3 is TGTGCCACCAGCAGCCTTAGGACAGAAACACCACCTTGTTTGTTTTTT.

The chain uses TRBV6-5 and TRBJ1-6; D is unclear. Between the trimmed V and J ends, which lost 7 bases and 2 bases, there was a span of 12 bases. Germline-derived CDR1 and CDR2 are MNHEY and SVGAGI. There are 15 residues in the CDR3. CDR3 sequence: CASTDGRPYNSPLHF. The CDR3 region has the DNA TGTGCCAGCACCGACGGGAGACCCTATAATTCACCCCTCCACTTT.

The chain carries TRBV7-8 and TRBJ1-1; D not resolved. This CDR3 spans 20 amino acids. The V gene lost 3 bases and the J gene lost 1 base, with 27 bases spanning the gap. Germline assignment: CDR1 SGHVS and CDR2 FQNEAQ. This CDR3 reads CASSFNRLPYHGPSNTEAFF. The CDR3 nucleotides are TGTGCCAGCAGCTTCAACCGTCTACCCTACCACGGGCCCTCGAACACTGAAGCTTTCTTT. Full variable domain (outside the CDR3, taken from reference TRBV7-8 and TRBJ1-1): GAGVSQSPRYKVAKRGQDVALRCDPISGHVSLFWYQQALGQGPEFLTYFQNEAQLDKSGLPSDRFFAERPEGSVSTLKIQRTQQEDSAVYLCASSFNRLPYHGPSNTEAFFGQGTRLTVV.

With regard to this clone: Other DNA variants within this sample encode the same CDR3. The V and J genes are TRBV21-1 and TRBJ2-7; TRBD1, the table's D call, was not compared with the DNA. TRBV21-1 is a listed pseudogene. CDR3 length: 14 amino acids. CDR3 sequence: CASGQGEISYEQYF. CDR3 coding DNA: TGTGCCAGCGGGCAGGGGGAGATTTCCTACGAGCAGTACTTC.

The V and J genes are TRBV7-9 and TRBJ2-4, with D unclear. Trimming stripped 5 bases from V and 0 bases from J, with 14 bases between. This CDR3 is built from 16 residues. Germline-derived CDR1 and CDR2 are SEHNR and FQNEAQ (reference sequence). DNA for the CDR3: TGTGCCAGCAGCCCAACAACATTACTAGCCAAAAACATTCAGTACTTC. This encodes CASSPTTLLAKNIQYF. Filled out from reference TRBV7-9 and TRBJ2-4, the complete variable domain reads DTGVSQNPRHKITKRGQNVTFRCDPISEHNRLYWYRQTLGQGPEFLTYFQNEAQLEKSRLLSDRFSAERPKGSFSTLEIQRTEQGDSAMYLCASSPTTLLAKNIQYFGAGTRLSVL.

The rearrangement links TRBV19 to TRBJ1-1, with D perhaps TRBD1 (6 bases). CDR1 is LNHDA and CDR2 is SQIVND in the germline V gene (reference sequence). The V gene lost 6 bases and the J gene lost 1 base, with 12 bases spanning the gap. CDR3 size: 14 residues. The CDR3 sequence is CASSRGTPNTEAFF. DNA for the CDR3: TGTGCCAGTAGCCGAGGGACACCGAACACTGAAGCTTTCTTT.

The chain's CDR3 is CASSVTGGDTRGDSQYF. CDR3 sequence (DNA): TGTGCCAGCAGCGTAACAGGGGGGGACACCCGGGGAGATTCCCAGTACTTC. This chain connects TRBV11-2 to TRBJ2-5, with D possibly being TRBD1 (8 bases). CDR1 SGHAT and CDR2 FQNNGV come from the germline V gene. The CDR3 has 17 amino acids. With 5 bases removed from V and 9 bases from J, the gap between germline ends came to 28 bases. Drawing the rest from reference TRBV11-2 and TRBJ2-5, the complete variable domain is EAGVAQSPRYKIIEKRQSVAFWCNPISGHATLYWYQQILGQGPKLLIQFQNNGVVDDSQLPKDRFSAERLKGVDSTLKIQPAKLEDSAVYLCASSVTGGDTRGDSQYFGPGTRLLVL.

The V and J genes are TRBV7-9 and TRBJ2-7, with 8 bases identical to TRBD1. The CDR3 totals 14 residues. CDR1 and CDR2 (germline): SEHNR, FQNEAQ (reference sequence). V lost 5 bases, J lost 4 bases, and 7 bases stayed unmatched. The CDR3 loop reads CASSPDRVFYEQYF. The CDR3 DNA follows: TGTGCCAGCAGCCCGGACAGGGTCTTTTACGAGCAGTACTTC.

V and J are TRBV19 and TRBJ2-3; perhaps D is TRBD1 or TRBD2 (5 bases each). Germline V CDR1 and CDR2: LNHDA, SQIVND (reference sequence). This CDR3 has 14 amino acids. V lost 7 bases and J 2 bases, leaving 13 bases between the germline ends. The chain's CDR3 is CASTWDVFTDTQYF. The CDR3 DNA reads TGTGCCAGTACCTGGGACGTATTCACAGATACGCAGTATTTT.

The chain carries TRBV9 and TRBJ2-1, with D perhaps assigned TRBD1 or TRBD2 (5 bases each). CDR3 length: 12 amino acids. In germline, CDR1 is SGDLS, CDR2 YYNGEE. V gave up 0 bases and J gave up 12 bases, with 10 bases separating them. This CDR3 reads CASSVGDGGQFF. The DNA for the CDR3 is TGTGCCAGCAGCGTAGGGGATGGGGGGCAGTTCTTC.

The chain's CDR3 is CASSLVLVSHPYEQYF. The DNA for the CDR3 is TGCGCCAGCAGCTTGGTTCTGGTTTCCCACCCCTACGAGCAGTACTTC. V and J are TRBV5-1 and TRBJ2-7; no firm D call. Germline V gene lookup returns CDR1 SGHRS and CDR2 YFSETQ. CDR3 length: 16 residues. Trimming took 0 bases from V and 2 from J, leaving 15 bases between them.

This clone came up once. V is TRBV19 and J is TRBJ1-6, with D unresolved. V was shortened by 2 bases and J by 4 bases, with 6 bases between the two germline ends. The CDR3 consists of 14 residues. CDR1 LNHDA and CDR2 SQIVND come from the germline V gene (reference sequence). This CDR3 is CASSIILYNSPLHF. The CDR3 DNA is TGTGCCAGTAGTATAATATTGTATAATTCACCCCTCCACTTT.